This T cell receptor (beta chain) originates from a study of control samples from healthy donors and cancer patients. Profiling relied on immunoSEQ multiplex PCR, and the TCRdb table lists in-frame clones only, not all of them. The table records 90,000 to 150,000 clones, more than 70% of them present only once. V lost 5 bases and J lost 10, with 21 bases in between. This CDR3 comprises 15 residues. The germline gives CDR1 LGHNA, CDR2 YNFKEQ. Sequencing used blood. This clonotype was obtained from a man aged 45-65 years in good health. The gene calls are TRBV4-2 and TRBJ2-1; D is tentatively TRBD1 or TRBD2 (5 bases each). This CDR3 is CASSFGADQYWEQFF. CDR3 DNA: TGTGCCAGCAGCTTCGGGGCGGATCAGTACTGGGAGCAGTTCTTC.